These 23 T cell receptor beta chains came from one sample sequenced in a study of blood T cell repertoires in COVID-19. Only in-frame clones appear in the TCRdb table, and some are missing; sequencing was by immunoSEQ multiplex PCR. This table holds about 89,000 clones, 60% to 85% found once. The sample taken for sequencing was peripheral blood. The receptors were gathered from a human donor in a cohort sampled during active COVID-19.

A single count supports this clone. The chain carries TRBV3-1 (or the pseudogene TRBV3-2) and TRBJ2-5, with TRBD1 identical over 7 bases. After removal of 6 bases from V and 5 bases from J, the junction contained 6 bases not matched to a gene. Germline V gene sequence: CDR1 LGHDT, CDR2 YNNKEL (reference sequence). The CDR3 totals 13 residues. The CDR3 DNA sequence: TGTGCCAGCAGTTACAGGGGTGGGGAGACCCAGTACTTC. It codes for CASSYRGGETQYF.

This rearrangement joins TRBV15 to TRBJ1-3, with 7 nucleotides matching TRBD1. Germline trimming cut 2 bases from V and 1 base from J; bases unmatched to any gene: 11. In germline, CDR1 is LNHNV, CDR2 YYDKDF (reference sequence). This CDR3 spans 18 amino acids. DNA of the CDR3: TGTGCCACCAGCAGATCTAGACCCGGGACAGCATCTGGAAACACCATATATTTT. It is translated as CATSRSRPGTASGNTIYF. Drawing the rest from reference TRBV15 and TRBJ1-3, the complete variable domain is DAMVIQNPRYQVTQFGKPVTLSCSQTLNHNVMYWYQQKSSQAPKLLFHYYDKDFNNEADTPDNFQSRRPNTSFCFLDIRSPGLGDTAMYLCATSRSRPGTASGNTIYFGEGSWLTVV.

V is TRBV7-8 and J is TRBJ2-2, with D perhaps TRBD2 (6 bases). CDR3 size: 15 residues. Per germline, CDR1 SGHVS and CDR2 FQNEAQ. Trimming took 3 bases from V and 4 from J, leaving 12 bases between them. In DNA form, the CDR3 reads TGTGCCAGCAGCTTTGTGCGCGGGATCACCGGGGAGCTGTTTTTT. Translating gives CASSFVRGITGELFF.

This chain connects TRBV14 to TRBJ2-2; the D is unclear. The ends were cut back, 4 bases at V and 6 bases at J, with 9 bases in the middle. CDR1 is SGHDN and CDR2 is FVKESK in the germline V gene. CDR3 size: 13 residues. In DNA form, the CDR3 reads TGTGCCAGCAGCCGGAGTTTTTCCGGGGAGCTGTTTTTT. Translated: CASSRSFSGELFF.

The genes are TRBV4-3 and TRBJ1-4; the D is unclear. Looked up from germline, CDR1 is LGHNA and CDR2 is YSLEER. The ends were cut back, 0 bases at V and 7 bases at J, with 12 bases in the middle. This CDR3 is 15 amino acids long. CDR3 amino acids: CASSQDPLRTEKLFF. DNA for the CDR3: TGCGCCAGCAGCCAAGACCCCCTCAGAACTGAAAAACTGTTTTTT.

The chain links TRBV7-9 to TRBJ1-6; D not resolved. V was clipped by 3 bases and J by 0 bases, with 6 bases between them. CDR1 SEHNR and CDR2 FQNEAQ come from the germline V gene (reference sequence). CDR3 length: 15 residues. CDR3 loop: CASSFGSSYNSPLHF. The CDR3 bases are TGTGCCAGCAGCTTTGGGAGCTCCTATAATTCACCCCTCCACTTT.

The chain carries TRBV6-6 and TRBJ2-3; 7 bases match TRBD1. Germline CDR1 is MNHNY and CDR2 is SVGAGI (reference sequence). J lost 4 bases, V lost 5 bases, and 15 bases had no gene match. The CDR3 is 17 amino acids. CDR3 residues: CASSRTRGLGQSDTQYF. The CDR3 DNA is TGTGCCAGCAGTCGTACTAGGGGGCTTGGGCAGTCAGATACGCAGTATTTT.

This rearrangement joins TRBV28 to TRBJ2-1; 8 bases fit TRBD2. In germline, CDR1 is MDHEN, CDR2 SYDVKM. This CDR3 has 16 amino acids. The ends lost 6 bases at V and 2 bases at J; junction bases unmatched: 9. CDR3 residues: CASRTASGSAYNEQFF. The CDR3 region has the DNA TGTGCCAGCAGGACCGCAAGCGGGAGTGCCTACAATGAGCAGTTCTTC.

The chain joins TRBV24-1 to TRBJ1-5; D is ambiguous. Per the germline V gene, CDR1 is KGHDR and CDR2 is SFDVKD. The V and J ends lost 3 bases and 5 bases respectively, with 4 bases between them. This CDR3 has 12 amino acids. CDR3 bases: TGTGCCACCAGTGATCCAGATCAGCCCCAGCATTTT. Translation gives CATSDPDQPQHF.

V is TRBV18 and J is TRBJ2-3; 9 nucleotides line up with TRBD2. This CDR3 comprises 15 residues. V was pared by 5 bases and J by 1 base, with 4 bases of the junction left unmatched. Germline CDR1 and CDR2: KGHSH and LQKENI. The CDR3 loop reads CASSTRTSGTDTQYF. CDR3 sequence (DNA): TGTGCCAGCTCAACCAGGACTAGCGGCACAGATACGCAGTATTTT.

This rearrangement joins TRBV5-5 to TRBJ2-3, with 8 bases that match TRBD2. This CDR3 has 16 amino acids. The V segment lost 0 bases and the J segment 2 bases; nucleotides outside the gene matches: 5. Germline CDR1 and CDR2: SGHKS and YYEKEE (reference sequence). DNA of the CDR3: TGTGCCAGCAGCTTGGTTGGCGGGAGGCCCACAGATACGCAGTATTTT. Amino acid sequence: CASSLVGGRPTDTQYF.

This chain links TRBV20-1 with TRBJ2-2; D gene unclear. CDR3 length: 11 amino acids. V dropped 6 bases and J dropped 3 bases, with 5 bases sitting between them. Per germline, CDR1 DFQATT and CDR2 SNEGSKA (reference sequence). The CDR3 region has the DNA TGCAGTGCCCGGTACACCGGGGAGCTGTTTTTT. Amino acid sequence: CSARYTGELFF.

The chain combines TRBV5-4 with TRBJ1-2, with a weak D call TRBD1 (5 bases). Germline V gene lookup returns CDR1 SGHNT and CDR2 YYREEE (reference sequence). The CDR3 is 15 amino acids. Trimming removed 0 bases at V and 5 bases at J, with 14 bases between. CDR3: CASSLGGGVEYGYTF. As DNA, the CDR3 is TGTGCCAGCAGCTTGGGCGGGGGAGTTGAGTATGGCTACACCTTC. The variable domain in full, with the rest retrieved from reference TRBV5-4 and TRBJ1-2, is ETGVTQSPTHLIKTRGQQVTLRCSSQSGHNTVSWYQQALGQGPQFIFQYYREEENGRGNFPPRFSGLQFPNYSSELNVNALELDDSALYLCASSLGGGVEYGYTFGSGTRLTVV.

The rearrangement uses TRBV29-1 and TRBJ2-7, with TRBD1 matching over 10 bases. The germline V gene encodes CDR1 SQVTM and CDR2 ANQGSEA. The CDR3 is 15 amino acids. V dropped 6 bases and J dropped 0; count of bases not matched to a gene: 8. In nucleotides, the CDR3 is TGCAGCGTCCAAACGACAGGGGGCATCTCCTACGAGCAGTACTTC. Protein: CSVQTTGGISYEQYF.

CDR3 sequence: CASSRGTSGSSTGELFF. The CDR3 DNA is TGTGCCAGCAGTCGAGGGACTAGCGGGAGTTCGACCGGGGAGCTGTTTTTT. The chain carries TRBV6-6 and TRBJ2-2; 14 bases are a match to TRBD2. Trimming at V came to 5 bases and at J to 5 bases, leaving 7 bases not matched to a gene. The CDR3 loop spans 17 amino acids. Germline V gene sequence: CDR1 MNHNY, CDR2 SVGAGI (reference sequence).

This chain joins TRBV7-8 and TRBJ1-5, with a possible D match to TRBD1 (6 bases). Trimming stripped 5 bases from V and 5 bases from J, with 10 bases between. This CDR3 region has 13 residues. The V gene's germline CDR1 is SGHVS and CDR2 FQNEAQ. The CDR3 protein is CASSGDNYQPQHF. Here the CDR3 DNA reads TGTGCCAGCAGCGGGGACAATTATCAGCCCCAGCATTTT.

CDR3 in amino acids: CASSLYGGNNQPQHF. The CDR3 DNA reads TGTGCCAGCAGCCTGTACGGGGGAAACAATCAGCCCCAGCATTTT. J is TRBJ1-5 and V is TRBV7-6, with D possibly being TRBD1 (5 bases). Per germline, CDR1 SGHVS and CDR2 FNYEAQ. Between the trimmed V and J ends, which lost 5 bases and 3 bases, there was a span of 14 bases. This CDR3 is 15 amino acids long.

The J gene is TRBJ2-5, the V gene TRBV7-2, with D possibly being TRBD2 (6 bases). Germline CDR1 is SGHTA and CDR2 is FQGNSA. Trimming pared 3 bases from V and 4 bases from J, leaving 12 bases between. There are 14 residues in the CDR3. The CDR3 DNA is TGTGCCAGCAGCTTTCTACGGGAGTCAGAGACCCAGTACTTC. It encodes CASSFLRESETQYF.

The chain uses TRBV27 and TRBJ1-1, with 8 nucleotides matching TRBD1. The V and J ends lost 6 bases and 7 bases, in that order; junction bases with no gene match: 1. Germline assignment: CDR1 MNHEY and CDR2 SMNVEV (reference sequence). There are 11 residues in the CDR3. The DNA for the CDR3 is TGTGCCAGCAGGACAGGGGTTGAAGCTTTCTTT. This sequence encodes CASRTGVEAFF.

This clone was detected only once. The CDR3 here is CAIRNGQGDNQPQHF. The DNA of the CDR3 is TGTGCCATCAGGAACGGACAGGGTGACAATCAGCCCCAGCATTTT. This chain joins TRBV10-3 and TRBJ1-5; 8 bases are a match to TRBD1. In germline, CDR1 is ENHRY, CDR2 SYGVKD. V trimming: 6 bases; J trimming: 3 bases; junction bases outside the gene matches: 7. The CDR3 is 15 residues long.

The rearrangement links TRBV2 to TRBJ2-2; no clear D. V gave up 6 bases and J gave up 5 bases, with 10 bases separating them. The germline V gene has CDR1 SNHLY and CDR2 FYNNEI. This CDR3 spans 13 amino acids. The chain's CDR3 is CASRVGRTGELFF. As DNA, the CDR3 is TGTGCCAGCAGGGTGGGCCGAACCGGGGAGCTGTTTTTT.

This chain uses TRBV18 with TRBJ1-5; TRBD1 matches 8 bases. The J segment lost 2 bases and the V segment lost 2 bases, leaving 2 bases of the junction unmatched. The CDR3 totals 15 residues. Germline-derived CDR1 and CDR2 are KGHSH and LQKENI. The CDR3 nucleotides are TGTGCCAGCTCACCAGCGGACAGGGGCAATCAGCCCCAGCATTTT. It specifies CASSPADRGNQPQHF.

The chain recombines TRBV6-6 with TRBJ2-7, with D possibly matching TRBD2 (6 bases). Germline CDR1 reads MNHNY; CDR2 reads SVGAGI (reference sequence). This CDR3 comprises 16 residues. Trimming removed 6 bases from V and 0 bases from J, with 18 bases in between. The CDR3 DNA is TGTGCCAGCAGACCGACTCTAGCGCCGAGCTCCTACGAGCAGTACTTC. Protein product: CASRPTLAPSSYEQYF.